This record covers a single T cell receptor beta chain. Its antigen is as yet unknown. This sample is part of a study of CD8 T cells in ankylosing spondylitis. V was clipped by 6 bases and J by 7 bases; unmatched bases: 9. Germline V gene sequence: CDR1 MNHNY, CDR2 SVGAGI (reference sequence). This CDR3 has 13 residues. TCRdb ran MiXCR on the 5' RACE reads and lists one entry per CDR3 protein. The table shows about 840,000 distinct CDR3 sequences, with roughly 12% occurring only once. Overall study findings and caveats: Apparently characteristic of ankylosing spondylitis blood was a TCR beta motif (roughly eight highly homologous variants).

The sequence derives from a male donor with ankylosing spondylitis. Sequenced sample: blood, either unsorted or a sorted T cell fraction (not recorded which). The chain couples TRBV6-6 to TRBJ2-7, with TRBD1 matching 7 bases. In DNA form, the CDR3 reads TGTGCCAGCAGCAACCGGGACAGTCGGGAGCAGTACTTC. Encoded protein: CASSNRDSREQYF.